These T cell receptor beta chains were read from a single sample in a study of shared clonotypes between healthy human individuals. Only in-frame clones appear in the TCRdb table, and some are missing; sequencing was by immunoSEQ multiplex PCR. Of about 600,000 clones in the sample, about 96% were seen once. Material for sequencing was naive CD4+ T cells sorted from blood. These receptors were collected from a woman in her 30s in good health. The CDR3 runs from the conserved cysteine through the conserved F or W. D genes are given only for firm matches. Only some rows state a clone size, as once, few, many or a class for expanded clones.

>TRBJ1-2|-|once|TRBV28
TGTGCCAGCAGTCTAGATGGGTATGGCTACACCTTC
CASSLDGYGYTF
>TRBJ2-7|TRBD2|once|TRBV27
TGTGCCAGCGGATCCGGGACTAGCTCCTACGAGCAGTACTTC
CASGSGTSSYEQYF
>TRBJ1-2|-|-|TRBV7-9
TGTGCCAGCAGCTCTACTAGGGGTACAGTGGATGGCTACACCTTC
CASSSTRGTVDGYTF
>TRBJ2-3|-|-|TRBV7-6
TGTGCCAGCAGCTTGAGGGCAGGTACGCAGTATTTT
CASSLRAGTQYF
>TRBJ1-5|-|few|TRBV11-2
TGTGCCAGCAGCCTGGCCGGTAGCAATCAGCCCCAGCATTTT
CASSLAGSNQPQHF
>TRBJ2-1|TRBD1|-|TRBV27
TGTGCCAGCAGTAGGACAGGGCCCATCTATGAGCAGTTCTTC
CASSRTGPIYEQFF
>TRBJ2-2|-|-|TRBV6-5
TGTGCCAGCAGTTACTATGGGGAGTTTAACACCGGGGAGCTGTTTTTT
CASSYYGEFNTGELFF
>TRBJ1-2|TRBD1|-|TRBV4-2
TGTGCCAGCAGCCAAGATAGCTTTCTGCGGCAGGGGGAGGACTATGGCTACACCTTC
CASSQDSFLRQGEDYGYTF
>TRBJ2-7|-|-|TRBV28
TGTGCCAGCAGACTGACCCTCGCCTCCTACGAGCAGTACTTC
CASRLTLASYEQYF
>TRBJ2-1|-|-|TRBV5-4
TGTGCCAGCAGCGTGGGACGGAATTACAATGAGCAGTTCTTC
CASSVGRNYNEQFF
>TRBJ2-1|-|-|TRBV21-1
TGTGCCAGCAGCAAAGAGCGGCCCTCGCGGTACTTTCAGTTCTTC
CASSKERPSRYFQFF
>TRBJ1-5|TRBD1|-|TRBV19
TGTGCCAGTAAGCGCGACAGGGGAAATCAGCCCCAGCATTTT
CASKRDRGNQPQHF
>TRBJ2-3|-|-|TRBV30
TGTGCCTGGAGTGGCCAGGGGAGCGGGGGCACAGATACGCAGTATTTT
CAWSGQGSGGTDTQYF
>TRBJ2-1|-|-|TRBV11-2
TGTGCCAGCAGCTTTGAGTGGAGCGGGCGTAGATACAATGAGCAGTTCTTC
CASSFEWSGRRYNEQFF
>TRBJ1-2|-|-|TRBV7-2
TGTGCCAGCAGCTTAGTAGCAGATTCTAACTATGGCTACACCTTC
CASSLVADSNYGYTF
>TRBJ2-7|-|-|TRBV19
TGTGCCAGTAGGAGGAGCGCACCCGTCGACGAGCAGTACTTC
CASRRSAPVDEQYF
>TRBJ2-1|TRBD2|-|TRBV11-3
TGTGCCAGCAGCCTTGGGTTAGCGGGTAAACATGATGAGCAGTTCTTC
CASSLGLAGKHDEQFF
>TRBJ2-7|TRBD2|-|TRBV27
TGTGCCAGCAGTTTGCTAGCGGGAATCAACGAGCAGTACTTC
CASSLLAGINEQYF
>TRBJ2-1|TRBD2|-|TRBV27
TGTGCCAGCAGTTGGACTAGCGGGAGGGCCCCGGTCAATGAGCAGTTCTTC
CASSWTSGRAPVNEQFF
>TRBJ1-1|-|-|TRBV30
TGTGCCTGGAATCCCAGGCAAAGTTGGCCCACTGAAGCTTTCTTT
CAWNPRQSWPTEAFF
>TRBJ2-5|-|-|TRBV7-2
TGTGCCAGCAGCCTTTTCGCGGAGACCCAAGAGACCCAGTACTTC
CASSLFAETQETQYF
>TRBJ1-1|-|-|TRBV4-1
TGCGCCAGCAGCCAAGATTTGGGCTTGAACACTGAAGCTTTCTTT
CASSQDLGLNTEAFF
>TRBJ1-4|-|-|TRBV6-5
TGTGCCAGCAGTTACTCCGGGGGGGCAACTAATGAAAAACTGTTTTTT
CASSYSGGATNEKLFF
>TRBJ2-7|TRBD2|-|TRBV6-5
TGTGCCACCCTTGTGGGGGGGGACGTCTACGAGCAGTACTTC
CATLVGGDVYEQYF
>TRBJ2-1|TRBD1|-|TRBV28
TGTGCCAGCAGTACCGGGACAGGGGGTCTAGGCGGGACCTACAATGAGCAGTTCTTC
CASSTGTGGLGGTYNEQFF
>TRBJ2-7|-|-|TRBV18
TGTGCCAGCTCACCACCGGCCCGTCCAGCCTACGAGCAGTACTTC
CASSPPARPAYEQYF
>TRBJ2-7|TRBD2|-|TRBV11-2
TGTGCCAGCAGCTTAGTTTCCCCATCGAGAGCGGGAGGGAGCTACGAGCAGTACTTC
CASSLVSPSRAGGSYEQYF
>TRBJ2-5|-|-|TRBV2
TGTGCCAGCGAGCTCGGTGAACAAGAGACCCAGTACTTC
CASELGEQETQYF
>TRBJ2-7|TRBD1|-|TRBV12-5
TGTGCTAGTGGTTTGACGCCAGGGGGCGCTTCCTACGAGCAGTACTTC
CASGLTPGGASYEQYF
>TRBJ2-7|-|-|TRBV11-3
TGTGCCAGCAGCTTAGTTCCCTACGAGCAGTACTTC
CASSLVPYEQYF
>TRBJ2-1|-|-|TRBV21-1
TGTGCCAGCAGCGCCACAGGGGATGAGCAGTTCTTC
CASSATGDEQFF
>TRBJ1-5|-|-|TRBV5-6
TGTGCCAGCAGCTCCAGGGTTCAGCCCCAGCATTTT
CASSSRVQPQHF
>TRBJ1-2|-|-|TRBV7-9
TGTGCCAGCAGCTTAGGTGGGTCGAGTGCCTATGGCTACACCTTC
CASSLGGSSAYGYTF
>TRBJ2-5|TRBD1|-|TRBV6-4
TGTGCCAGCAGTGGGGACAGAGGGGAGACCCAGTACTTC
CASSGDRGETQYF
>TRBJ1-1|-|-|TRBV11-2
TGTGCCAGCAGTCTTAAACAGGCTGACACTGAAGCTTTCTTT
CASSLKQADTEAFF
>TRBJ2-1|TRBD1|-|TRBV29-1
TGCAGCGTTTTACAGGGGGCTATCCTCAGCTCCTACAATGAGCAGTTCTTC
CSVLQGAILSSYNEQFF
>TRBJ1-2|-|-|TRBV6-1
TGTGCCAGCAGTGTTGGGAACTATGGCTACACCTTC
CASSVGNYGYTF
>TRBJ1-1|-|-|TRBV6-1
TGTGCCAGCAGTGAATTATGGGGCGTCATGAACACTGAAGCTTTCTTT
CASSELWGVMNTEAFF
>TRBJ1-2|-|-|TRBV7-8
TGTGCCAGCAGCGCACAAAGTGGTGGCTACACCTTC
CASSAQSGGYTF
>TRBJ2-2|TRBD1|-|TRBV18
TGTGCCAGCTCCCCGGGACAGGGGGGTAACACCGGGGAGCTGTTTTTT
CASSPGQGGNTGELFF
>TRBJ2-7|-|-|TRBV5-1
TGCGCCAGCAGCTTAATGGCCGGGAAACCCTACGAGCAGTACTTC
CASSLMAGKPYEQYF
>TRBJ2-1|-|-|TRBV6-4
TGTGCCAGCAGTGACTCTGGGGGGCCGGGGGATGAGCAGTTCTTC
CASSDSGGPGDEQFF
>TRBJ1-4|-|-|TRBV7-2
TGTGCCAGCAGCTTAACACAGAATAATGAAAAACTGTTTTTT
CASSLTQNNEKLFF
>TRBJ1-6|-|-|TRBV4-1
TGCGCCAGCAGTCCCGGGACACAGAATTCACCCCTCCACTTT
CASSPGTQNSPLHF
>TRBJ2-7|TRBD2|-|TRBV27
TGTGCCAGCAGTTTAGGGACTAGTTATAGCTACGAGCAGTACTTC
CASSLGTSYSYEQYF
>TRBJ1-3|-|-|TRBV15
TGTGCCACCAGCACCGCGGGACACGCCTCTGGAAACACCATATATTTT
CATSTAGHASGNTIYF
>TRBJ2-1|TRBD2|-|TRBV28
TGTGGGTCAGCGGGATTTTATGAGCAGTTCTTC
CGSAGFYEQFF
>TRBJ1-3|TRBD1|-|TRBV7-8
TGTGCCAGCAGCGTCGGCAGGGGGCTGGGAGGAAACACCATATATTTT
CASSVGRGLGGNTIYF
>TRBJ1-5|-|-|TRBV7-8
TGTGCCAGCAGCTTAGTCGGGGGACCGGAGGATCAGCCCCAGCATTTT
CASSLVGGPEDQPQHF
>TRBJ2-1|TRBD1|-|TRBV2
TGTGCCAGTGGGAGGACAGGGGGCGGTAATGAGCAGTTCTTC
CASGRTGGGNEQFF